A single sample gave rise to the 6 T cell receptor beta chains below, sequenced in a study of identical twins. TCRdb used MiXCR to reprocess the 5' RACE reads, holding one entry per CDR3 protein. The repertoire holds 500,000 to 700,000 distinct CDR3 sequences, with about 7.1% as singletons. This sample also belongs to another study, concerning yellow fever vaccine responses in identical twins.

The sample consisted of PBMCs. Receptors were obtained from a woman aged 18-29 years in good health.

V usage is TRBV12-3 or TRBV12-4 and J usage is TRBJ2-2, with TRBD2 matching over 10 bases. The CDR3 spans 15 residues. V trimming: 5 bases; J trimming: 4 bases; junction bases outside the gene matches: 4. CDR3 sequence reads: CASSVSGRFTGELFF. For the CDR3, the DNA is TGTGCCAGCAGTGTTAGCGGGAGGTTCACCGGGGAGCTGTTTTTT.

This clonotype was found many times. The chain has TRBV29-1 and TRBJ2-3; 8 bases are a match to TRBD2. CDR1 and CDR2 (germline): SQVTM, ANQGSEA. There are 15 residues in the CDR3. V shed 4 bases, J shed 0 bases, and the junction held 6 bases outside the gene matches. CDR3 sequence reads: CSVVLLAASTDTQYF. The CDR3 DNA is TGCAGCGTTGTTTTACTAGCGGCTAGCACAGATACGCAGTATTTT.

This chain connects TRBV3-1 to TRBJ2-5; unclear D gene. The V end lost 0 bases, the J end lost 4 bases, and 6 bases lay between the germline ends. The length of the CDR3 is 13 residues. Germline V gene lookup returns CDR1 LGHDT and CDR2 YNNKEL (reference sequence). CDR3: CASSQEWRETQYF. The DNA for the CDR3 is TGTGCCAGCAGCCAAGAATGGCGAGAGACCCAGTACTTC.

This clonotype appeared many times. The V and J genes are TRBV15 and TRBJ1-5; no clear D gene. CDR3 length: 12 residues. Germline loops: CDR1 LNHNV, CDR2 YYDKDF (reference sequence). Trimming stripped 1 base from V and 5 bases from J, with 3 bases between. The CDR3 loop reads CATSRGDQPQHF. The DNA of the CDR3 is TGTGCCACCAGCAGAGGGGATCAGCCCCAGCATTTT.

The V and J genes are TRBV29-1 and TRBJ1-3, with 10 bases identical to TRBD1. The CDR3 has 15 residues. The germline gives CDR1 SQVTM, CDR2 ANQGSEA. The V segment lost 3 bases and the J segment 3 bases; nucleotides outside the gene matches: 5. CDR3 DNA: TGCAGCGTTGAGAGGACAGGGGGTGGTGGAAACACCATATATTTT. Translated, it gives CSVERTGGGGNTIYF.

The chain carries TRBV28 and TRBJ1-2; TRBD1 agrees at 8 bases. The CDR3 is made up of 15 amino acids. Trimming at V came to 5 bases and at J to 0 bases, leaving 5 bases not matched to a gene. Germline V gene data show CDR1 as MDHEN and CDR2 as SYDVKM. CDR3 sequence reads: CASSLGQVPNYGYTF. DNA of the CDR3: TGTGCCAGCAGTCTGGGACAGGTGCCTAACTATGGCTACACCTTC.